Many counts were recorded for the clone carrying this T cell receptor (beta chain). The data were obtained in a study of tumor-infiltrating lymphocytes in oesophageal squamous cell carcinoma. TCRdb fed the PCR reads into MiXCR, producing one record per CDR3 protein. This sample carries about 13,000 distinct CDR3 sequences, 46% of them seen once, and the ten largest clones take over 35%. Germline values: CDR1 SGHRS, CDR2 YFSETQ. This CDR3 comprises 15 residues. The sample comprised blood. The clonotype originates from a male donor with esophageal squamous cell carcinoma. The chain couples TRBV5-1 to TRBJ2-5; no clear D gene. TRBJ2-7 matches the DNA end more closely, so the J call is doubtful. The CDR3 is CASSLGRNDLDEQYF. CDR3 nucleotides: TGCGCCAGCAGCCTCGGACGGAACGACCTAGACGAGCAGTACTTC.